This T cell receptor (beta chain) stems from a study of blood T cell repertoires in COVID-19. Overall study context: COVID-19 samples, acute and convalescent, were from the United States, Italy and Spain. PBMCs, B-cell-depleted T cells, or T cells were the source of the cDNA or gDNA that made up the material.

The V and J ends lost 7 bases and 3 bases respectively, with 9 bases between them. The length of the CDR3 is 12 residues. CDR1 is MNHEY, CDR2 SVGAGI, per germline. Authors' methods: Reference gene primer amplification in the assay estimated nucleated cell counts. Repertoires were generated with immunoSEQ multiplex PCR, while TCRdb's copy carries only in-frame clones and drops some. That table supplies the V and J calls and clone size; D and trimming were determined from the DNA. The sample has under 300,000 clones; approximately 79% are singletons. The gene calls are TRBV6-5 and TRBJ1-1; maybe TRBD1 (5 bases). The receptor was isolated from a middle-aged woman with active or convalescent COVID-19. The specimen was peripheral blood. The CDR3 here is CASTRGDTEAFF. The CDR3 nucleotides read TGTGCCAGCACCCGGGGGGACACTGAAGCTTTCTTT.